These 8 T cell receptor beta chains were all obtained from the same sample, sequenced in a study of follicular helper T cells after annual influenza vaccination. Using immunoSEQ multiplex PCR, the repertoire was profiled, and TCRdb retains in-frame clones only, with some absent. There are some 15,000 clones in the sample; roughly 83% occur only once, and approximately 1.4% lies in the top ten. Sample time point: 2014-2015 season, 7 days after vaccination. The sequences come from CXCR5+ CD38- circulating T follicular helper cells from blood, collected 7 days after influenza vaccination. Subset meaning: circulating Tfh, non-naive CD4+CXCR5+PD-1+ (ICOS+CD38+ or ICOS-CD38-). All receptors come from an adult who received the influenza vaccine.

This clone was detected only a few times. CDR3 DNA: TGTGCCAGCAGTTACACGGGGAGAGCTAGCACAGATACGCAGTATTTT. As protein: CASSYTGRASTDTQYF. The chain is built from TRBV6-5 and TRBJ2-3, with D possibly being TRBD2 (5 bases). Trimming pared 2 bases from V and 0 bases from J, leaving 12 bases between. This CDR3 has 16 residues. The V gene's germline CDR1 is MNHEY and CDR2 SVGAGI.

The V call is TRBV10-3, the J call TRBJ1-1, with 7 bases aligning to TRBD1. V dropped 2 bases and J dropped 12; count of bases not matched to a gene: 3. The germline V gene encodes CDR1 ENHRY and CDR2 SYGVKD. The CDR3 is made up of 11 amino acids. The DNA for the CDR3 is TGTGCCATCAGTGAGAGGGGGCCAACTTTCTTT. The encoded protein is CAISERGPTFF.

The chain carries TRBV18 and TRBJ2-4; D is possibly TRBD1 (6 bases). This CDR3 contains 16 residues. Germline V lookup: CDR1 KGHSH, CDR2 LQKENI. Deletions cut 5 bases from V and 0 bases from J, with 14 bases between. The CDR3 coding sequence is TGTGCCAGCTCATTCCCGACAGGACTAGCCAAAAACATTCAGTACTTC. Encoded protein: CASSFPTGLAKNIQYF.

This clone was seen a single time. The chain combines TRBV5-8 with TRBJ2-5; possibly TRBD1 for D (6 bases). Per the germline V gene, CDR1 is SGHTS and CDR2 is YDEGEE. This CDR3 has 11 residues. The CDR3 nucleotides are TGTGCTGGCACAGGGAGCGGGACCCAGTACTTC. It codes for CAGTGSGTQYF.

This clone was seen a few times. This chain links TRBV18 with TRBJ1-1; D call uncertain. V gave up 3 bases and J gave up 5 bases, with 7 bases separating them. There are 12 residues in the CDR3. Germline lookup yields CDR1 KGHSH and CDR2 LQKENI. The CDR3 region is CASSPARTEAFF. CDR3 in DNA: TGTGCCAGCTCACCGGCCAGAACTGAAGCTTTCTTT.

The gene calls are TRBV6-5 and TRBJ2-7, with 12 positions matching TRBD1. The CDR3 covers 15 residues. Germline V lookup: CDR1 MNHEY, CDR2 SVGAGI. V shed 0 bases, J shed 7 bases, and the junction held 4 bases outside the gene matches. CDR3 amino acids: CASSYSGQGANEQYF. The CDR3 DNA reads TGTGCCAGCAGTTACTCGGGACAGGGGGCAAATGAGCAGTACTTC.

CDR3 in amino acids: CASSTTGFYGYTF. The CDR3 DNA is TGTGCCAGCAGTACGACAGGGTTCTATGGCTACACCTTC. The chain employs TRBV6-1 and TRBJ1-2; 7 positions agree with TRBD1. V shed 5 bases and J 4 bases; nucleotides not matched to a gene: 4. The V gene's germline CDR1 is MNHNS and CDR2 SASEGT. There are 13 residues in the CDR3.

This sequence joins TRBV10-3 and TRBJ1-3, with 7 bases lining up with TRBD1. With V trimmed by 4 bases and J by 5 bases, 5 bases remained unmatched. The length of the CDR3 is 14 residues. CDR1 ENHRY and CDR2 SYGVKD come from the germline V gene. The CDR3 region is CAISVERGRNTIYF. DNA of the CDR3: TGTGCCATCAGTGTCGAGAGGGGGCGAAACACCATATATTTT.